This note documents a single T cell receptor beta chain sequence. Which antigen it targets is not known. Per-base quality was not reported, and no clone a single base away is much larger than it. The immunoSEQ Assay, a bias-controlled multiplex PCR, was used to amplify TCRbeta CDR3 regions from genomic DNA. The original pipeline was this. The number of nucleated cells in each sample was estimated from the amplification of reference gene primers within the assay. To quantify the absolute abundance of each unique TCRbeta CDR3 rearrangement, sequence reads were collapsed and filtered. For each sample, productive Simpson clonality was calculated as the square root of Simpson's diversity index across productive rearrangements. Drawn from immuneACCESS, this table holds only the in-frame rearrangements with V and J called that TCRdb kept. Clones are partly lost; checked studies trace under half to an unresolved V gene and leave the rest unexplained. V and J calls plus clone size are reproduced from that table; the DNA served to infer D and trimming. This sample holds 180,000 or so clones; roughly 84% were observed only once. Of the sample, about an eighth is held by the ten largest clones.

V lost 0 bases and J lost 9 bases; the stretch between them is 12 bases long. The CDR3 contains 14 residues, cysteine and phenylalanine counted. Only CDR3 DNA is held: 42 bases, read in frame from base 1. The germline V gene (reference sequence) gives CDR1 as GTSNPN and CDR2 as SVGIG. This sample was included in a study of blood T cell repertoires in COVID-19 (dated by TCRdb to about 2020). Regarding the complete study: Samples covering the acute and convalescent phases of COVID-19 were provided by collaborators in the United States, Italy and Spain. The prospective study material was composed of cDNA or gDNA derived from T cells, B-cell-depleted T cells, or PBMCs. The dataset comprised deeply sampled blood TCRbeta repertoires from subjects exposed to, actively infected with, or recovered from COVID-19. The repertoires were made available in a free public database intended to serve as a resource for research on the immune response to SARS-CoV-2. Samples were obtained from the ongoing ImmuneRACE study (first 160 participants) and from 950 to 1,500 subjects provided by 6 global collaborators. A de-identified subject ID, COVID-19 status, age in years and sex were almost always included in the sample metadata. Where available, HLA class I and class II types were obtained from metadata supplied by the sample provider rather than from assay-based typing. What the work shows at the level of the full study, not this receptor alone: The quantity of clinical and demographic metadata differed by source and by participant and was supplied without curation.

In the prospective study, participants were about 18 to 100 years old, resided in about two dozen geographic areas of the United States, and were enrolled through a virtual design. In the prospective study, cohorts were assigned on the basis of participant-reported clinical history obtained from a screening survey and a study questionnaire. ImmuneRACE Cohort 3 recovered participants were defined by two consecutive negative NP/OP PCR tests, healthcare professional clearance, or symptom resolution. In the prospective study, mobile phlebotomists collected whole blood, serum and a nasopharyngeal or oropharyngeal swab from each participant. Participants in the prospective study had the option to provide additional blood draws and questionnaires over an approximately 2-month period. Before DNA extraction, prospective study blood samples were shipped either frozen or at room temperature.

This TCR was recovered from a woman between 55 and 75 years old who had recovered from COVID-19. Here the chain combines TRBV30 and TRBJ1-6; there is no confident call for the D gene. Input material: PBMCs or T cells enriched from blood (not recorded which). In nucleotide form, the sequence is TGTGCCTGGAGTGTACGAGGGATGGGTTCACCCCTCCACTTT. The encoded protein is CAWSVRGMGSPLHF.